This TCR beta chain was identified during a study of blood T cell repertoires in COVID-19. Study at large: Material from acute and convalescent COVID-19 was sourced from the United States, Italy and Spain. In each case, the material was cDNA or gDNA derived from T cells, B-cell-depleted T cells, or PBMCs.

This CDR3 is 16 amino acids long. Trimming removed 0 bases at V and 0 bases at J, with 12 bases between. Germline V gene lookup returns CDR1 SGDLS and CDR2 YYNGEE. Original data processing: The assay estimated nucleated cells by amplifying reference gene primers. Only in-frame clones appear in the TCRdb table, and some are missing; sequencing was by immunoSEQ multiplex PCR. The V and J calls and clone size come from that table; D and trimming were worked out from the DNA. The sample includes approximately 40,000 clones, 75% to 90% of them seen just once. This clone appeared once. The V and J genes are TRBV9 and TRBJ1-2; D gene uncertain. The sequence derives from a man aged 60 to 69 with active or convalescent COVID-19. The specimen sequenced was peripheral blood. CDR3 residues: CASSVEASTTNYGYTF. CDR3 nucleotide sequence: TGTGCCAGCAGCGTAGAAGCTAGCACAACTAACTATGGCTACACCTTC.